This T cell receptor (beta chain) was sequenced in a study of neurological immune-mediated disorders. This clonotype was counted many times. Its antigen is not identified. The germline CDR1 and CDR2 sequences are SQVTM and ANQGSEA. The CDR3 length is 15 residues. After removal of 3 bases from V and 6 bases from J, the junction contained 11 bases not matched to a gene. The study, taken as a whole, reports: There was no association between the multiple sclerosis repertoire cluster and any clinical or MRI feature.

The authors made cDNA by 5'RACE with 10-nucleotide random UMIs. Every sequencing run generated over 170 million TCR-beta sequences from 15-18 subjects. TCRdb passed the 5' RACE reads through MiXCR, listing each CDR3 protein once. The data show tens of thousands of distinct CDR3 sequences, with about 5.2% seen just once and around 2.2% held by the top ten. Sample: PBMCs. The sequence derives from a woman in her 30s with multiple sclerosis. The chain links TRBV29-1 to TRBJ2-3, with 8 bases that match TRBD1. In DNA form, the CDR3 reads TGCAGCGTTGATCCGACCAGGGGGCGTTTTGATACGCAGTATTTT. Translating gives CSVDPTRGRFDTQYF.